The clone carrying this T cell receptor (beta chain) came up many times. Its antigen is unknown. These data are taken from a study of identical twins. Study-wide results and limits: Invariant MAIT and iNKT cells are populations that could partly confound zero-insertion analyses. Excess sharing by twins proved weaker in beta out-of-frame sequences.

cDNA molecules carried unique molecular identifiers, and template switching added a universal primer site. MiXCR was run by TCRdb on the 5' RACE reads, yielding one entry per CDR3 protein. Of under 400,000 distinct CDR3 sequences in the sample, roughly 9% were seen once. The CDR3 is 19 residues long. Germline CDR1 KGHSH, CDR2 LQKENI. Trimming took 3 bases from V and 0 from J, leaving 21 bases between them. V gene TRBV18 combines with J gene TRBJ1-3; D gene ambiguous. Specimen: naive T cells sorted from blood. The clonotype was recovered from a woman aged 45-59 years in good health. This CDR3 is CASSPLDRLTIISGNTIYF. The CDR3 DNA sequence: TGTGCCAGCTCACCCCTTGACCGACTAACTATTATCTCTGGAAACACCATATATTTT. The full variable domain, with the rest looked up from reference TRBV18 and TRBJ1-3, is NAGVMQNPRHLVRRRGQEARLRCSPMKGHSHVYWYRQLPEEGLKFMVYLQKENIIDESGMPKERFSAEFPKEGPSILRIQQVVRGDSAAYFCASSPLDRLTIISGNTIYFGEGSWLTVV.